This record concerns one T cell receptor beta chain sequence. This sample also contains other DNA sequences that code for the same CDR3. These data are taken from a study of shared clonotypes between healthy human individuals. The table came from immunoSEQ multiplex PCR; TCRdb's copy has only in-frame clones and leaves some out. The data show about 1.5 million clones, approximately 98% seen once. Trimming cost V 2 bases and J 6 bases; bases outside gene matches: 3. Germline-derived CDR1 and CDR2 are KGHSH and LQKENI. CDR3 length equals 13 residues. V is TRBV18 and J is TRBJ2-7; TRBD1 aligns across 8 bases. Sequenced: naive CD4+ T cells sorted from blood. The subset was: CD45RA+ positively selected. This receptor was obtained from a man aged 30-40 years in good health. The CDR3 region is CASSPGTGGEQYF. CDR3 DNA: TGTGCCAGCTCACCAGGGACAGGAGGCGAGCAGTACTTC.